This T cell receptor (beta chain) was captured by sequencing in a study of T cells in Graves' hyperthyroidism and ophthalmopathy. Whole-study findings and limits: In the blood, most expanded thyroid clonotypes above 0.001 appeared as well.

To note about this clonotype: Antigen: not known.

TCR beta CDR3 sequences were amplified from RNA transcripts. In the first-round RT-PCR of the TCR CDR3, the HTBI primer set was used. TCRdb processed the multiplex PCR reads anew with MiXCR; each CDR3 protein has one entry. The sample lists around 600,000 distinct CDR3 sequences, approximately 15% seen once, with over 6% in the top ten. The V and J ends lost 4 bases and 0 bases respectively, with 10 bases between them. The CDR3 is made up of 15 amino acids. CDR1 SNHLY and CDR2 FYNNEI come from the germline V gene. Ophthalmopathy patients had moderate-to-severe active disease, CAS ≥3, NOSPECS ≥4, and disease duration under 3 months.

Sequenced material: blood. The rearrangement uses TRBV2 and TRBJ1-5; D gene uncertain. This clonotype originated in a woman under 30 with Graves' ophthalmopathy. CDR3 sequence: CASSAYRISNQPQHF. The CDR3 DNA is TGTGCCAGCAGTGCCTACAGAATTAGCAATCAGCCCCAGCATTTT.